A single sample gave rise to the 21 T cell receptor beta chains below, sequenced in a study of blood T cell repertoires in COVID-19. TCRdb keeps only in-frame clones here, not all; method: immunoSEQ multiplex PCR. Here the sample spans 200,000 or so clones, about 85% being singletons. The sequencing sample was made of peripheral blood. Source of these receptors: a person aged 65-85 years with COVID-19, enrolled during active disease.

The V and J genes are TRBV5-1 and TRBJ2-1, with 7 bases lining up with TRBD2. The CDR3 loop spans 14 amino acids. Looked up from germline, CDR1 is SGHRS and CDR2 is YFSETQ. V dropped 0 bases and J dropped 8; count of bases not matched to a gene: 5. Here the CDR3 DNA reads TGCGCCAGCAGCTTGGCCAATGCGGGGGATGAGCAGTTCTTC. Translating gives CASSLANAGDEQFF.

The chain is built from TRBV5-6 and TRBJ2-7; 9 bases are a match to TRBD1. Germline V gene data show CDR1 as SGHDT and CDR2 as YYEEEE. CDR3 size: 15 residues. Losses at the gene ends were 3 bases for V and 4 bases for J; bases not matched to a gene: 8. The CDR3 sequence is CASSSRPGTGYEQYF. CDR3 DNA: TGTGCCAGCAGCTCCCGTCCCGGGACAGGGTACGAGCAGTACTTC.

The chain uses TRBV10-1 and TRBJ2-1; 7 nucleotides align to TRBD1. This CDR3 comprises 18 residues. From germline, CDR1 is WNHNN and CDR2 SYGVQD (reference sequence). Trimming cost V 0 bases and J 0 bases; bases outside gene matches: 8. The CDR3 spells CASSESDRDLSSYNEQFF. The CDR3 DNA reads TGCGCCAGCAGTGAGTCTGACAGGGACCTTAGCTCCTACAATGAGCAGTTCTTC.

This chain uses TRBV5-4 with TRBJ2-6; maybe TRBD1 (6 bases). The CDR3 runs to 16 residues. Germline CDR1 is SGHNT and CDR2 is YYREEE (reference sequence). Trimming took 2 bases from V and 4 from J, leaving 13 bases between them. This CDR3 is CASSLQGSRGANVLTF. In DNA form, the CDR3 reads TGTGCCAGCAGCTTACAGGGTTCGAGAGGGGCCAACGTCCTGACTTTC.

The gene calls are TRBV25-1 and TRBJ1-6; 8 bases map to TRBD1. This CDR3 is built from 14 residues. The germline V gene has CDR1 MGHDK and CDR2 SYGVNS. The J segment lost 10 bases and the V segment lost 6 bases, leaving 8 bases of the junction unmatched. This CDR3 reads CASRQTGDESPLHF. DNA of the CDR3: TGTGCCAGCAGGCAGACAGGGGATGAATCACCCCTCCACTTT.

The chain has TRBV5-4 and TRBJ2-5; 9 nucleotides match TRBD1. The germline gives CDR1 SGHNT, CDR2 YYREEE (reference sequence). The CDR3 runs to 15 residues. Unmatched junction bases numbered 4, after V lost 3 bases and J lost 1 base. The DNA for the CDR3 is TGTGCCAGCAGCTCGGGGGACAGGGCCCAAGAGACCCAGTACTTC. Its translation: CASSSGDRAQETQYF.

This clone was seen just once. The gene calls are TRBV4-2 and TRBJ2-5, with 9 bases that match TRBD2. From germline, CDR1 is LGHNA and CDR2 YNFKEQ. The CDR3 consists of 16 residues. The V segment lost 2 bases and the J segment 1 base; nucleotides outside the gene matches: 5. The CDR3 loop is CASSQSSGRIQETQYF. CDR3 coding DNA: TGTGCCAGCAGCCAAAGCAGCGGGAGGATCCAAGAGACCCAGTACTTC.

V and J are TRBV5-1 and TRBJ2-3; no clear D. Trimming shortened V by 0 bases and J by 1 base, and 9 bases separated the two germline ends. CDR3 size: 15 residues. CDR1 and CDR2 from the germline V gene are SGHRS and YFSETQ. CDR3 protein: CASSLERLRTDTQYF. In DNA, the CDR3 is TGCGCCAGCAGCTTGGAGCGCTTACGCACAGATACGCAGTATTTT.

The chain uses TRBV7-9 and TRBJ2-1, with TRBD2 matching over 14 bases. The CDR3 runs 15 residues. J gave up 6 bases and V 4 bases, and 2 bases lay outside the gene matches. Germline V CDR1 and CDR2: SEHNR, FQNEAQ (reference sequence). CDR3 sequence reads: CASSWGTSGSNEQFF. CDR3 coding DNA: TGTGCCAGCAGCTGGGGGACTAGCGGGAGCAATGAGCAGTTCTTC.

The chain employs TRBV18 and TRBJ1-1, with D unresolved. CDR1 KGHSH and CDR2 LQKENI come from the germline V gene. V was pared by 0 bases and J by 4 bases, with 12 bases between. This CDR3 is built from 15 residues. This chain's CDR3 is CASSPPALLGTEAFF. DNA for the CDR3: TGTGCCAGCTCACCACCAGCGTTATTGGGCACTGAAGCTTTCTTT. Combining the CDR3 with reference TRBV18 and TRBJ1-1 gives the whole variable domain NAGVMQNPRHLVRRRGQEARLRCSPMKGHSHVYWYRQLPEEGLKFMVYLQKENIIDESGMPKERFSAEFPKEGPSILRIQQVVRGDSAAYFCASSPPALLGTEAFFGQGTRLTVV.

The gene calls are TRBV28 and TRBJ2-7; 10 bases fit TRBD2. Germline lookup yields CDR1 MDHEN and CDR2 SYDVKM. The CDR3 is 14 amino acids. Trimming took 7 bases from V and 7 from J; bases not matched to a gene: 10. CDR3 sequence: CASTPGTSVREQYF. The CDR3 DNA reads TGTGCCAGCACCCCCGGGACTAGCGTAAGGGAGCAGTACTTC.

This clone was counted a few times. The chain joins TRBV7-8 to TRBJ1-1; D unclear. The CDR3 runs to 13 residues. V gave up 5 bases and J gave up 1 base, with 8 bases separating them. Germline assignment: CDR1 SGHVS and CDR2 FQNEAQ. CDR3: CASSNGGNTEAFF. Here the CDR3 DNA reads TGTGCCAGCAGCAATGGCGGGAACACTGAAGCTTTCTTT.

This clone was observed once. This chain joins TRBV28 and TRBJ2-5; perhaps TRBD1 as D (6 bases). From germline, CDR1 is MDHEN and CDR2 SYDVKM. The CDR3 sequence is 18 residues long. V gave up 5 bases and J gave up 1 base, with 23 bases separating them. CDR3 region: CASSPPISDRGGQETQYF. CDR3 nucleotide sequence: TGTGCCAGCAGTCCACCGATTTCCGACAGAGGGGGCCAAGAGACCCAGTACTTC.

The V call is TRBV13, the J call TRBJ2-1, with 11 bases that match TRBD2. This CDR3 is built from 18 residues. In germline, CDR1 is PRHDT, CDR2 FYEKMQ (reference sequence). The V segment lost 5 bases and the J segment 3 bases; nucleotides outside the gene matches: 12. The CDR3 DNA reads TGTGCCAGCAGCCCAGGGGGGACTAGCGGATCCTTCTACAATGAGCAGTTCTTC. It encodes CASSPGGTSGSFYNEQFF.

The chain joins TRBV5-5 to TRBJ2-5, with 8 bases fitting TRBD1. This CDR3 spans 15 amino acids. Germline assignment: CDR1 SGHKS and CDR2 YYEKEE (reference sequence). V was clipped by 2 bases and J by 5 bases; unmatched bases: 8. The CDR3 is CASSFSGRGPETQYF. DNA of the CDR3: TGTGCCAGCAGCTTCTCGGGCAGGGGGCCGGAGACCCAGTACTTC.

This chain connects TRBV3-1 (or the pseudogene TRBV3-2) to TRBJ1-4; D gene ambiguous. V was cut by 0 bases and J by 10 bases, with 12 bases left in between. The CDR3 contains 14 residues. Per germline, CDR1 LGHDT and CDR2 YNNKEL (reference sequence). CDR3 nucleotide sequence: TGTGCCAGCAGCCAAGATTTGGTCGGTGGAAAACTGTTTTTT. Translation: CASSQDLVGGKLFF.

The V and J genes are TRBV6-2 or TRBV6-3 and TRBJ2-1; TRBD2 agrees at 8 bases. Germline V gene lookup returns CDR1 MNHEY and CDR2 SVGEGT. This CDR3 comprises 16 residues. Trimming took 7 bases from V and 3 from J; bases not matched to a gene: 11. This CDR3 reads CASTPPGAGGYNEQFF. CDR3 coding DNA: TGTGCCAGCACCCCCCCCGGGGCGGGAGGCTACAATGAGCAGTTCTTC.

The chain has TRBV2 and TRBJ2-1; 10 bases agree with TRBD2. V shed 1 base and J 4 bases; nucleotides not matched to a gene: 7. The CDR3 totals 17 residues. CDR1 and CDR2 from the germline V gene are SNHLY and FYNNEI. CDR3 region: CASSEVFALAGYNEQFF. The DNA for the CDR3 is TGTGCCAGCAGTGAAGTTTTTGCACTAGCGGGGTACAATGAGCAGTTCTTC.

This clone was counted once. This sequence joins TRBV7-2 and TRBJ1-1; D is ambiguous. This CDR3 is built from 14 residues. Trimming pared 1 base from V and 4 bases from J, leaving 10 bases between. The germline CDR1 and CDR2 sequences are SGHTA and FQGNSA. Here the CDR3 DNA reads TGTGCCAGCAGCTTAGATGGAGTTGGCACTGAAGCTTTCTTT. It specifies CASSLDGVGTEAFF.

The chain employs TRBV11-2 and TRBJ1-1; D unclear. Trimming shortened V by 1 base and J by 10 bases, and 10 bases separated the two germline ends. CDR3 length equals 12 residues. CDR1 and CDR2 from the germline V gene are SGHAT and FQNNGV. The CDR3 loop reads CASSLGTPPAFF. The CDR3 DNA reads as TGTGCCAGCAGCTTAGGAACTCCCCCAGCTTTCTTT.

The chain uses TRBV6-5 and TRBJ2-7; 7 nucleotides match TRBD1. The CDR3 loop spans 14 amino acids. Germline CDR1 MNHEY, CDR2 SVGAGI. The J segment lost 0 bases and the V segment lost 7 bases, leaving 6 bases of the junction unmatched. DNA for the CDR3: TGTGCCAGCACAGGGACAGACCGCTCCTACGAGCAGTACTTC. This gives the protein CASTGTDRSYEQYF.